This TCR beta chain was identified during a study of cytomegalovirus exposure and HLA in healthy donors. Deletions cut 6 bases from V and 8 bases from J, with 19 bases between. CDR1 is GTSNPN and CDR2 is SVGIG in the germline V gene (reference sequence). The CDR3 contains 13 residues. TCRdb's copy holds only in-frame clones and misses some; the assay was immunoSEQ multiplex PCR. The data show some 170,000 clones, roughly 91% seen once. The sequence came from a young woman in good health and CMV-seropositive. Source material: PBMCs. The J gene is TRBJ1-2, the V gene TRBV30, with D possibly being TRBD1 (5 bases). The CDR3 is CACWRVAGRGYTF. The DNA for the CDR3 is TGTGCCTGTTGGAGGGTGGCAGGGAGAGGCTACACCTTC.